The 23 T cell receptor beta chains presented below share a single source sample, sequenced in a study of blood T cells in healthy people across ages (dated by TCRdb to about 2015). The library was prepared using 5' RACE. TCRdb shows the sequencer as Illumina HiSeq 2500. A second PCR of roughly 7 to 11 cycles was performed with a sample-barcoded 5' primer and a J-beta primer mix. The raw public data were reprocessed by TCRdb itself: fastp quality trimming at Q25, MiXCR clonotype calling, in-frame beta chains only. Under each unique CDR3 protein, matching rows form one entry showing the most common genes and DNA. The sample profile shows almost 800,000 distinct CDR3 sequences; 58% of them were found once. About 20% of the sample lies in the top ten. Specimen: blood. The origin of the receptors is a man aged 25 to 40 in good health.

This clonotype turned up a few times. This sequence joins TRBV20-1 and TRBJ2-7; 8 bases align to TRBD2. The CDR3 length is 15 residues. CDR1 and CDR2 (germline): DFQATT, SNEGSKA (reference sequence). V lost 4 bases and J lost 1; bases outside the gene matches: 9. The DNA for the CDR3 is TGCAGTGCTACGCCTTTATCGGGAGGGTCCTACGAGCAGTACTTC. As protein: CSATPLSGGSYEQYF.

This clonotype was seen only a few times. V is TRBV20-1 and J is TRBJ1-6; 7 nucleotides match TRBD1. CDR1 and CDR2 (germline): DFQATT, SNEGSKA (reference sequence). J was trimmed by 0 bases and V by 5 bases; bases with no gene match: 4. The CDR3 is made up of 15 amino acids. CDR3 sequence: CSAEDRPSYNSPLHF. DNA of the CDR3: TGCAGTGCTGAGGACAGGCCCTCCTATAATTCACCCCTCCACTTT.

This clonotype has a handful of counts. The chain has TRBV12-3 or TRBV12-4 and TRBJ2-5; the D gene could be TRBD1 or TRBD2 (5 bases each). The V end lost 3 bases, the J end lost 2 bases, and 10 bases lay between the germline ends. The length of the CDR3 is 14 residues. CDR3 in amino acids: CASSFGTLQETQYF. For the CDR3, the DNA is TGTGCCAGCAGTTTCGGGACGTTACAAGAGACCCAGTACTTC.

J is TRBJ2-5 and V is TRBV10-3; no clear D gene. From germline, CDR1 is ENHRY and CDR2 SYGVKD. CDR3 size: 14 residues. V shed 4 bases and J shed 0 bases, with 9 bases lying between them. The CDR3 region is CAISGSGNQETQYF. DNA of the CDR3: TGTGCCATCAGTGGTTCTGGAAACCAAGAGACCCAGTACTTC.

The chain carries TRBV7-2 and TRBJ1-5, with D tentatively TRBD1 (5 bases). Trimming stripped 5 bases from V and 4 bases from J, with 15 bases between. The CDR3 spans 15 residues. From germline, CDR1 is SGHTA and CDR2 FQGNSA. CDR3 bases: TGTGCCAGCAGCGGTACAGGCTCCCCTAATCAGCCCCAGCATTTT. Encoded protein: CASSGTGSPNQPQHF.

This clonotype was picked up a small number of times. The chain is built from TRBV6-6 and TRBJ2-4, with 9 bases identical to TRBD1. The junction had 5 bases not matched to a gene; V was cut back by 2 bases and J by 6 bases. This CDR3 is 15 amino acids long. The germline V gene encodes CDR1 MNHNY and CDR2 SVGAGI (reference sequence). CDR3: CASSYTSGQGNIQYF. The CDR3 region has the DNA TGTGCCAGCAGTTACACTTCGGGACAGGGAAACATTCAGTACTTC.

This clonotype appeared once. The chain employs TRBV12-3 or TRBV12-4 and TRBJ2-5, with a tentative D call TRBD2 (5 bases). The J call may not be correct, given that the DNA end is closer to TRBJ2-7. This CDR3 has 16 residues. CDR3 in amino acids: CASSTESGFRAYEQYF. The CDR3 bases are TGTGCCAGCAGTACAGAGTCGGGATTCAGAGCCTACGAGCAGTACTTC.

The CDR3 sequence: CASSEGHGGTQYF. Here the CDR3 DNA reads TGTGCCAGCAGTGAAGGACACGGAGGGACCCAGTACTTC. The V call is TRBV2, the J call TRBJ2-4, with D perhaps matching TRBD2 (5 bases). The J call may be in error: the DNA end matches TRBJ2-5 better. CDR1 and CDR2 (germline): SNHLY, FYNNEI. CDR3 length: 13 amino acids.

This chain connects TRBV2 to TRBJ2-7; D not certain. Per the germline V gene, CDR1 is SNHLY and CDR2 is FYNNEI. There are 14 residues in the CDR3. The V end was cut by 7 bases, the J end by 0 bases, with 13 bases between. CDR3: CASKLGLLSYEQYF. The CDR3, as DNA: TGTGCCAGCAAGTTGGGCCTCCTCTCCTACGAGCAGTACTTC.

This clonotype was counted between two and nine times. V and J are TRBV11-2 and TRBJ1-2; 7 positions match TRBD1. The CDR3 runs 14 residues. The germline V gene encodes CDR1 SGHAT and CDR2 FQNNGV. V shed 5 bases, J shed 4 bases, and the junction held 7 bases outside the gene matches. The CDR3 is CASSARQGPYGYTF. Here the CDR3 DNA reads TGTGCCAGCAGCGCCCGACAGGGTCCCTATGGCTACACCTTC.

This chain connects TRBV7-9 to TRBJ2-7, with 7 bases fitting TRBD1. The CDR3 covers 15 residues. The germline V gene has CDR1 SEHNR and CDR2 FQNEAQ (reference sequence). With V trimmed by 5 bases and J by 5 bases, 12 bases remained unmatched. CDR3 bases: TGTGCCAGCAGCCAAGGCCCGACAGGGCCCCACGAGCAGTACTTC. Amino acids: CASSQGPTGPHEQYF.

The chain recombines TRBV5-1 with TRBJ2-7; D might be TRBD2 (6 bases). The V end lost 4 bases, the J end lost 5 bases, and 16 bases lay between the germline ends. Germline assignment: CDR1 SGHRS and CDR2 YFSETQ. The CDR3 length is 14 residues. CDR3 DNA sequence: TGCGCCAGCAGCGCCATGCGGGGTGAGAACGAGCAGTACTTC. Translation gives CASSAMRGENEQYF.

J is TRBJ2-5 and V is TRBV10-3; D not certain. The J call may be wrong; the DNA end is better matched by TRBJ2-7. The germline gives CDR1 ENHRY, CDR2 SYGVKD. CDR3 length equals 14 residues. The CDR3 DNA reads TGTGCCATCAGCCCCCCCGGTTGGTCCTACGAGCAGTACTTC. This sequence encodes CAISPPGWSYEQYF.

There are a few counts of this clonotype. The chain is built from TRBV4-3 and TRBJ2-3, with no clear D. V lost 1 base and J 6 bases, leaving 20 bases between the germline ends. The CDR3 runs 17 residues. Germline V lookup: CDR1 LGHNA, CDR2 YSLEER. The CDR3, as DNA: TGCGCCAGCAGCCAAGCGAGTGAAACGGTCCGAGCGGATACGCAGTATTTT. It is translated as CASSQASETVRADTQYF.

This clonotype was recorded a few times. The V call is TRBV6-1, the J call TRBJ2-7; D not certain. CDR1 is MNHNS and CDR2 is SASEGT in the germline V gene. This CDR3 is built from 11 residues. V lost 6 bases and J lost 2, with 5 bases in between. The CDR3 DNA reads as TGTGCCAGCAGGGGCCCCTACGAGCAGTACTTC. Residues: CASRGPYEQYF.

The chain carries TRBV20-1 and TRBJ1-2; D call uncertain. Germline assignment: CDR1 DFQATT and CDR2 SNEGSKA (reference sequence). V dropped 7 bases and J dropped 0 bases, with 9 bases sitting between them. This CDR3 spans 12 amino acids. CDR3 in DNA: TGCAGTGGTATCGGAGCTAACTATGGCTACACCTTC. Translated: CSGIGANYGYTF.

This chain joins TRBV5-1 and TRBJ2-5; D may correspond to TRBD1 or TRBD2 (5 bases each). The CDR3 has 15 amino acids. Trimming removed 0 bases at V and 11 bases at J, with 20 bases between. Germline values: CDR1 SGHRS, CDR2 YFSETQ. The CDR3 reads CASSLEGRLAAQQYF. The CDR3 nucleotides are TGCGCCAGCAGCTTGGAGGGGAGACTGGCTGCCCAGCAGTACTTC.

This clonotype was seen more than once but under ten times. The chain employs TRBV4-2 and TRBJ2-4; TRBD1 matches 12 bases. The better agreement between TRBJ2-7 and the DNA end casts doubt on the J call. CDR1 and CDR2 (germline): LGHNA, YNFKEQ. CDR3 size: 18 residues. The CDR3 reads CASSQLGGLGTGGDEQYF. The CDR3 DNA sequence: TGTGCCAGCAGCCAATTAGGGGGCTTAGGGACAGGGGGCGACGAGCAGTACTTC.

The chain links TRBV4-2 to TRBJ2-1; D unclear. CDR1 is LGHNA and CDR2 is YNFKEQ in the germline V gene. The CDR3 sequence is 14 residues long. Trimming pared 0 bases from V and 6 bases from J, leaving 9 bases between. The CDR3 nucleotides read TGTGCCAGCAGCCAAGAACTGGATTCCAATGAGCAGTTCTTC. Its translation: CASSQELDSNEQFF.

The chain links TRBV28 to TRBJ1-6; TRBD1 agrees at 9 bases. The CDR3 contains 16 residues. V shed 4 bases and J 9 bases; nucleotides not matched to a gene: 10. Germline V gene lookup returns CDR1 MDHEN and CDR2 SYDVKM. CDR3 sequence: CASSSYPTGGSSPLHF. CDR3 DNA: TGTGCCAGCAGTTCGTACCCGACAGGGGGGAGTTCACCCCTCCACTTT.

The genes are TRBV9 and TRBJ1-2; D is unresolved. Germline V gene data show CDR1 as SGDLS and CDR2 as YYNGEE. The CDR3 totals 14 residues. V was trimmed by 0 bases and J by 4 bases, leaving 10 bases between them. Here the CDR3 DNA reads TGTGCCAGCAGCGTAGGTAGAGGGTCCTATGGCTACACCTTC. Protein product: CASSVGRGSYGYTF.

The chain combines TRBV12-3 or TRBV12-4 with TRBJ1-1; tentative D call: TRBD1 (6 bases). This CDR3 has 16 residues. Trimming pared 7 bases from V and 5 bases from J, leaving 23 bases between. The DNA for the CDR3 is TGTGCCAGCACTCGGTCGAGGGGGACCACGGGGACTGAAGCTTTCTTT. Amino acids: CASTRSRGTTGTEAFF.

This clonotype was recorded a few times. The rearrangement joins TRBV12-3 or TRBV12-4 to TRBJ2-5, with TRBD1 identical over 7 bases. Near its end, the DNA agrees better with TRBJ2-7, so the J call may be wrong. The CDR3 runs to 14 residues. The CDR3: CASSLGTEVSEQYF. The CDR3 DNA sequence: TGTGCCAGCAGTTTGGGGACAGAGGTTTCCGAGCAGTACTTC.